This T cell receptor beta chain emerged from a study of T cells after somatic rescue of genetic block. The method was immunoSEQ multiplex PCR; TCRdb's version includes in-frame clones alone and lacks a portion of them. Among more than 70,000 clones listed, 90% were seen once. Trimming cost V 3 bases and J 6 bases, with 12 bases left between them. CDR3 length: 13 residues. CDR1 is MDHEN and CDR2 is SYDVKM in the germline V gene. The genes are TRBV28 and TRBJ2-7, with unresolved D. This TCR was recovered from a woman between 18 and 29 years old. Sequenced sample: peripheral blood mononuclear cells (PBMCs). CDR3 protein: CASSLSPPGEQYF. The CDR3 DNA is TGTGCCAGCAGTTTGAGCCCCCCGGGCGAGCAGTACTTC.